This record covers a single T cell receptor (beta chain). The sample comes from a study of T cells in Graves' hyperthyroidism and ophthalmopathy. Study in general: At the time of initial diagnosis and before any treatment, peripheral blood was collected.

The CDR3 covers 15 residues. V lost 7 bases, J lost 4 bases, and 19 bases lay in between. Germline CDR1 SNHLY, CDR2 FYNNEI. The study enrolled patients aged 18 to 65 with newly diagnosed hyperthyroidism of under 2 months' duration. The source material, RNA transcripts, was used to amplify TCR beta CDR3 regions. A first-round RT-PCR of the TCR CDR3 used the HTBI primer set. TCRdb re-called the multiplex PCR reads through MiXCR, storing one row per CDR3 protein. The sample carries under 400,000 distinct CDR3 sequences, around 17% recorded once. This clonotype was sampled from a man aged 30 to 45 with Graves' hyperthyroidism. The V and J genes are TRBV2 and TRBJ1-2; D is perhaps TRBD1 (5 bases). Sequenced input: blood. The CDR3: CASTLISDSRYGYTF. The CDR3, as DNA: TGTGCCAGCACCCTGATTAGTGACAGCCGCTATGGCTACACCTTC.